These T cell receptor beta chains were read from a single sample in a study of Graves' ophthalmopathy and Graves' hyperthyroidism. Via MiXCR, TCRdb re-called the multiplex PCR reads, giving one row per CDR3 protein. The profile shows 560,000 or so distinct CDR3 sequences, 39% of them singletons. The sample was peripheral blood or thyroid tissue (not recorded which). These receptors were obtained from an adult man with Graves' hyperthyroidism. Each CDR3 is given with its conserved first and last residue. Fields, in order: CDR3 length, clone size, J gene, V gene, CDR3 protein. Clone size is stated in some rows and not others, as once, few, many or a class when expanded.

len: 14; abundance: NA; j_gene: TRBJ2-5; v_gene: TRBV12-3/TRBV12-4; CDR3aa: CASSQMGGGETQYF
len: 16; abundance: NA; j_gene: TRBJ1-2; v_gene: TRBV2; CDR3aa: CASTLDRGRANYGYTF
len: 12; abundance: NA; j_gene: TRBJ2-7; v_gene: TRBV29-1; CDR3aa: CSYRDGSMEQYF
len: 16; abundance: once; j_gene: TRBJ2-7; v_gene: TRBV7-2; CDR3aa: CASSHTGATKAGEQYF
len: 15; abundance: NA; j_gene: TRBJ1-1; v_gene: TRBV4-1; CDR3aa: CASSQEMRRNTEAFF
len: 14; abundance: few; j_gene: TRBJ2-5; v_gene: TRBV9; CDR3aa: CASSEAAAWETQYF
len: 13; abundance: many; j_gene: TRBJ1-6; v_gene: TRBV20-1; CDR3aa: CSADTGIDSPLHF
len: 13; abundance: many; j_gene: TRBJ2-7; v_gene: TRBV20-1; CDR3aa: CSARVTGLGEQYF
len: 14; abundance: many; j_gene: TRBJ1-2; v_gene: TRBV24-1; CDR3aa: CATSDAGTNYGYTF
len: 14; abundance: NA; j_gene: TRBJ2-2; v_gene: TRBV10-3; CDR3aa: CAISGRGATGELFF
len: 15; abundance: few; j_gene: TRBJ1-1; v_gene: TRBV3-1; CDR3aa: CASSQAIREPRGAFF
len: 14; abundance: many; j_gene: TRBJ2-2; v_gene: TRBV5-1; CDR3aa: CASSWGDSTGELFF
len: 15; abundance: NA; j_gene: TRBJ1-4; v_gene: TRBV19; CDR3aa: CASSISLGRFEKLFF
len: 11; abundance: many; j_gene: TRBJ1-4; v_gene: TRBV11-3; CDR3aa: CASSHTSIRFF
len: 15; abundance: many; j_gene: TRBJ2-5; v_gene: TRBV7-9; CDR3aa: CASSLPQGREETQYF
len: 14; abundance: NA; j_gene: NA; v_gene: TRBV29-1; CDR3aa: CSGGGQGTYNEQFF